These 2 T cell receptor beta chains originate from one sample sequenced in a study of cytomegalovirus exposure and HLA in healthy donors. Both 60 Vbeta primers and 13 Jbeta primers went into the PCR. Only in-frame clones appear in the TCRdb table, and some are missing; sequencing was by immunoSEQ multiplex PCR. Of nearly 200,000 clones in the sample, over 75% were seen once. Material for sequencing was PBMCs. The receptors come from a boy between 2 and 15 years old in good health and CMV-seronegative.

The chain links TRBV2 to TRBJ2-1; 9 nucleotides line up with TRBD2. The CDR3 sequence is 20 residues long. Germline-derived CDR1 and CDR2 are SNHLY and FYNNEI. V lost 8 bases to trimming and J lost 0 bases; unmatched junction nucleotides: 20. The CDR3 region is CASPTLSLAGFFSSYNEQFF. CDR3 nucleotides: TGTGCCAGCCCGACCCTCTCTCTAGCGGGGTTTTTCAGCTCCTACAATGAGCAGTTCTTC.

The gene calls are TRBV4-2 and TRBJ1-2, with D unresolved. The germline gives CDR1 LGHNA, CDR2 YNFKEQ. This CDR3 has 13 residues. V was clipped by 5 bases and J by 8 bases, with 15 bases between them. The CDR3 is CASSWRENGGYTF. As DNA, the CDR3 is TGTGCCAGCAGCTGGCGGGAAAATGGAGGCTACACCTTC.